This T cell receptor beta chain stems from a study of T cell clonotyping in hematopoietic cell transplantation. Findings and limits, study-wide: Pathologically expanded recipient clonotypes increased progressively from day 30 to day 180 as diversity fell.

Turning to this clone: Its antigen is as yet unknown.

Repertoires were generated with immunoSEQ multiplex PCR, while TCRdb's copy carries only in-frame clones and drops some. The repertoire includes about 10,000 clones, roughly 89% of them detected once, and roughly 15% sits in the top ten. The receptor was isolated from a female patient in her 60s who had an allogeneic stem cell transplant from an unrelated donor, so the T cells may come from the graft donor. Some clones in this sample may be carry-over from other donors' samples. The source was PBMCs, collected 100 days after allogeneic stem cell transplant.

CDR3 DNA sequence: TGCGCCAGCAGCCAAGATTCCTCCAGGGGCTATGGCTACACCTTC. Protein: CASSQDSSRGYGYTF. V is TRBV4-3 and J is TRBJ1-2; possible D gene TRBD1, 6 bases. V was cut by 0 bases and J by 4 bases, with 12 bases left in between. The CDR3 is made up of 15 amino acids. Germline V gene data show CDR1 as LGHNA and CDR2 as YSLEER.